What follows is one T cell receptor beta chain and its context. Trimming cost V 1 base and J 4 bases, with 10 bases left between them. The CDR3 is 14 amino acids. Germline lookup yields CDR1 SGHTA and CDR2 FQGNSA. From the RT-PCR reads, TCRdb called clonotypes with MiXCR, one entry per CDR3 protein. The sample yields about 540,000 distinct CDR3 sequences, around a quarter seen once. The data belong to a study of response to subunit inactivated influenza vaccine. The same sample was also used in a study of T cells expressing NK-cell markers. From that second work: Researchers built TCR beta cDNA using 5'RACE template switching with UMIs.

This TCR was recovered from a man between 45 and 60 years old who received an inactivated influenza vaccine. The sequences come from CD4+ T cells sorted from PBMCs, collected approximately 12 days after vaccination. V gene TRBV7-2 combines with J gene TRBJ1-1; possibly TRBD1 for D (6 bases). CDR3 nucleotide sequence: TGTGCCAGCAGCTTAGTACAGGGTGTCACTGAAGCTTTCTTT. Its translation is CASSLVQGVTEAFF.